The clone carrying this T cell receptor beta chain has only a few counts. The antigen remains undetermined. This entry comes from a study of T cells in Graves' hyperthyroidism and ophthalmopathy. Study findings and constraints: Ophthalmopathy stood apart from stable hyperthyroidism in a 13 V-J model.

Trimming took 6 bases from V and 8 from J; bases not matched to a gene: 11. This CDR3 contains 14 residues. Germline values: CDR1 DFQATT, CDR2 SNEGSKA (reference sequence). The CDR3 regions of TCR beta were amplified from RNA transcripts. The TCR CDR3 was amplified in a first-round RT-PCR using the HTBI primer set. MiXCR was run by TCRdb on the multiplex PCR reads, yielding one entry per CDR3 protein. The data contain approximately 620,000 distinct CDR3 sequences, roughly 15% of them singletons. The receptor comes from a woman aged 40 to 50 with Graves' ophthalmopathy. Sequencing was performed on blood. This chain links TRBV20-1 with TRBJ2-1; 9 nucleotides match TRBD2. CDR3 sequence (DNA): TGCAGTGCCCCGGGGCTAGCGGGATACGATGAGCAGTTCTTC. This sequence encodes CSAPGLAGYDEQFF.